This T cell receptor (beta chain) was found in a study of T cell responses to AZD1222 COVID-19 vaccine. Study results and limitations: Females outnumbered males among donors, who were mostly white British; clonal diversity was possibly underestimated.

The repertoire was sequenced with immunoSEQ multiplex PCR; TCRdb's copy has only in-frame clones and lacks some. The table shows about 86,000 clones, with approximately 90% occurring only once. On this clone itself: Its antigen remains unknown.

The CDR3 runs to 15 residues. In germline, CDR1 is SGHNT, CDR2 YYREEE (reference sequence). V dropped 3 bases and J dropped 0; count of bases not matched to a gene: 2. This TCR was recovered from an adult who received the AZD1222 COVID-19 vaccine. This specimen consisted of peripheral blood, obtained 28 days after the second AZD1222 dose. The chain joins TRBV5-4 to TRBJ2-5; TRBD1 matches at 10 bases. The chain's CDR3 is CASSSGQGYQETQYF. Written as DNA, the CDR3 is TGTGCCAGCAGCTCGGGACAGGGGTACCAAGAGACCCAGTACTTC.